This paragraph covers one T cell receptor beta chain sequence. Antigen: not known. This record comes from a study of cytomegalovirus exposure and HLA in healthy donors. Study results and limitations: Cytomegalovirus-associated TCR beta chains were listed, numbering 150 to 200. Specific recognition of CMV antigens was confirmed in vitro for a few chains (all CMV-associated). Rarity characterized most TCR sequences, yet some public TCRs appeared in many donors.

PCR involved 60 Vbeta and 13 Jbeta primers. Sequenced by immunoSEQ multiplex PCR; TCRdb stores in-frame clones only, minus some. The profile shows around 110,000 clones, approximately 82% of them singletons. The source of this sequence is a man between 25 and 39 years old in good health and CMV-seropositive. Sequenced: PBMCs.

The CDR3 sequence: CASSDTLLRQGRVNTEAFF. CDR3 DNA sequence: TGCGCCAGCAGTGATACCCTACTCCGACAGGGGAGGGTGAACACTGAAGCTTTCTTT. V and J are TRBV10-1 and TRBJ1-1; 8 bases are a match to TRBD1. V shed 3 bases, J shed 0 bases, and the junction held 15 bases outside the gene matches. CDR3 length equals 19 residues. Germline V lookup: CDR1 WNHNN, CDR2 SYGVQD (reference sequence).